This T cell receptor (beta chain) was sequenced in a study of blood T cells in healthy people across ages. Combining a sample-barcoded 5' primer with a J-beta primer mix, a second PCR ran for roughly 7 to 11 cycles. The template-switch adaptor was a 5' adaptor with 12 random nucleotides. It tagged each cDNA molecule. Samples each returned at least 3 million CDR3-containing paired-end reads. Each CDR3 protein gets one entry after TCRdb re-called the 5' RACE reads with MiXCR. Among roughly 500,000 distinct CDR3 sequences listed, 27% were seen once. Every sample gave at least 5.5 micrograms of total RNA when it was extracted. Notes on the study in general: Diversity of TCR beta per million T cells declined in a roughly linear way with age.

V lost 3 bases to trimming and J lost 10 bases, with 17 bases between them. The CDR3 spans 14 residues. Germline CDR1 reads MNHEY; CDR2 reads SVGEGT. About this clonotype: Its antigen is unidentified.

The clonotype originates from a woman between 65 and 79 years old in good health. The source material was blood. The gene calls are TRBV6-2 or TRBV6-3 and TRBJ2-3; no reliable D call. As DNA, the CDR3 is TGTGCCAGCAGTTATCTCACGGCCAATAAAGCGCAGTATTTT. Protein sequence: CASSYLTANKAQYF.